A selection of T cell receptor beta chains follows, all from one sample in a study of T cell changes during pregnancy in multiple sclerosis. Only in-frame clones appear in the TCRdb table, and some are missing; sequencing was by immunoSEQ multiplex PCR. The sample has some 29,000 clones, 89% seen once. Sequencing was performed on CD8+ T cells from peripheral blood mononuclear cells, taken in the third trimester of pregnancy. The receptors were gathered from a female donor with multiple sclerosis, enrolled in a pregnancy study. Both conserved end residues are trimmed from each CDR3. A D gene is named only where the DNA matches it firmly. Clone size appears in some rows only: once, few, many, or a class for an expanded clone.

size: -
D: -
V: TRBV11-2
length: 16
CDR3: ASSSMSLPITTTDTQY

size: -
D: -
V: TRBV27
length: 13
CDR3: ASISTWSRTYEQY

size: -
D: -
V: TRBV5-5
length: 10
CDR3: ASSSKTYEQY

size: -
D: TRBD1
V: TRBV13
length: 14
CDR3: ASSLGKGQGNAEAF

size: -
D: -
V: TRBV15
length: 11
CDR3: ATSRGGAGELF

size: -
D: -
V: TRBV30
length: 11
CDR3: AWSYGGGNEQY

size: -
D: -
V: TRBV11-2
length: 15
CDR3: ASSLEWGVPARYEQY

size: -
D: TRBD1
V: TRBV19
length: 13
CDR3: ASRPRQGLTGELF

size: -
D: -
V: TRBV10-3
length: 13
CDR3: AISEKGGANTEAF

size: -
D: TRBD2
V: TRBV7-6
length: 18
CDR3: ASSRIRKGLAGWGTDTQY

size: -
D: -
V: TRBV7-6
length: 11
CDR3: ASSASVGGEQY

size: -
D: -
V: TRBV27
length: 12
CDR3: ASSLIPEHQPQH

size: -
D: -
V: TRBV7-2
length: 12
CDR3: ASSFGGLPYEQY

size: -
D: TRBD2
V: TRBV9
length: 14
CDR3: ASSVTAGGPGNEQF

size: -
D: TRBD1
V: TRBV6-5
length: 14
CDR3: ASSYSPRQGVYGYT

size: -
D: TRBD1
V: TRBV7-9
length: 13
CDR3: ASSQQGASPGELF

size: -
D: -
V: TRBV5-1
length: 10
CDR3: ASGQPSYGYT

size: -
D: TRBD2
V: TRBV18
length: 14
CDR3: ASSLRAAGGLETQY

size: -
D: TRBD1
V: TRBV2
length: 10
CDR3: ASLQGVTEAF

size: once
D: TRBD1
V: TRBV6-1
length: 14
CDR3: ASSEAEGAGNQPQH

size: few
D: -
V: TRBV30
length: 10
CDR3: AWWRGRFQAF

size: -
D: -
V: TRBV6-6
length: 9
CDR3: ASSGNNEQF

size: -
D: -
V: TRBV15
length: 13
CDR3: ATSRESPTYNEQF

size: -
D: TRBD1
V: TRBV6-1
length: 13
CDR3: ASSERQGVKNEQF

size: few
D: -
V: TRBV15
length: 10
CDR3: ATRRYDTEAF

size: -
D: -
V: TRBV6-5
length: 10
CDR3: ATPQGNYGYT

size: once
D: -
V: TRBV5-1
length: 17
CDR3: ASSLGLLLEGMDYNEQF

size: -
D: -
V: TRBV2
length: 10
CDR3: ATRDTNYGYT

size: -
D: TRBD1
V: TRBV6-5
length: 13
CDR3: ASSYWRQGSYGYT

size: -
D: TRBD2
V: TRBV9
length: 14
CDR3: ASSVDQRESQETQY

size: -
D: TRBD1
V: TRBV4-1
length: 12
CDR3: ASSQGQGNQPQH